This T cell receptor (beta chain) was captured in a study of somatic mutations in cytotoxic T cells in rheumatoid arthritis. In the study overall: Flow sorting of some V beta antibody-stained T cells reached nearly 100% purity, with V beta1+ cells also TCRB-sequenced.

Germline V gene sequence: CDR1 SEHNR, CDR2 FQNEAQ (reference sequence). CDR3 size: 16 residues. V lost 5 bases and J lost 2; bases outside the gene matches: 10. About this clone itself: Its antigen remains unknown.

The protocol was immunoSEQ multiplex PCR, while the TCRdb copy is restricted to in-frame clones and leaves out a portion. The table lists approximately 9,400 clones, under 85% of them singletons. Each population, CD4+ and CD8+ cells, was isolated by positive magnetic bead selection and checked for purity by flow cytometry. Overall study findings and caveats: Over 20% of CD8+ cells belonged to the largest CD8+ clone in about an eighth of the 65 patients.

The sample taken for sequencing was CD8+ T cells sorted from blood. This TCR was recovered from a man between 50 and 59 years old in good health. J is TRBJ2-5 and V is TRBV7-9, with 8 bases aligning to TRBD1. The CDR3 DNA reads as TGTGCCAGCAGCCTCGGACAGGGTGGAGGGCAAGAGACCCAGTACTTC. This sequence encodes CASSLGQGGGQETQYF. The full variable domain, completed using reference TRBV7-9 and TRBJ2-5, is DTGVSQNPRHKITKRGQNVTFRCDPISEHNRLYWYRQTLGQGPEFLTYFQNEAQLEKSRLLSDRFSAERPKGSFSTLEIQRTEQGDSAMYLCASSLGQGGGQETQYFGPGTRLLVL.